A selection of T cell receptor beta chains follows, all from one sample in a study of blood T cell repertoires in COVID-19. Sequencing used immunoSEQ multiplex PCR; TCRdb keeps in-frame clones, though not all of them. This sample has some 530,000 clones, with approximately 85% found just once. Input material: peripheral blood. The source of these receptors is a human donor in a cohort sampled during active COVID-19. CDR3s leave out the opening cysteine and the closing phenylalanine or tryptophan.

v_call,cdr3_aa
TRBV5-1,ASSLVGGAGTGELF
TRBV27,ASSRSPGSSYEQY
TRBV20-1,SAPSTGELF
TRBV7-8,ASSLGAGGPYEQY
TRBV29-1,SVEDLSQTGRYT
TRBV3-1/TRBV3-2,ASSQGSARVAQY
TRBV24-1,ATSVGQVDNEKLF
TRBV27,ASRYRGRYGYT
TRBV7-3,ASSFIGGDRYT
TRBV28,ASSSPGVWANYGYT
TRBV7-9,ASSLVLAGTDTQY
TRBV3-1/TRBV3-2,ASSQVSGYSAEAF
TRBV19,ATTGVEWSGGELF
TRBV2,ASSPSGTPPEQY
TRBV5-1,ASSLHRGLAGAADTQY
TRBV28,ASSNTGGSNQPQH
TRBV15,ATSTYRDLQETQY
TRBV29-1,SVALGGDTEAF
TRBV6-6,ASITTGLNEQF
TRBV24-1,ATSDSGAETDTQY
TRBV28,ASSPGLAGATGELF
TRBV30,AWNRGTKNTDTQY